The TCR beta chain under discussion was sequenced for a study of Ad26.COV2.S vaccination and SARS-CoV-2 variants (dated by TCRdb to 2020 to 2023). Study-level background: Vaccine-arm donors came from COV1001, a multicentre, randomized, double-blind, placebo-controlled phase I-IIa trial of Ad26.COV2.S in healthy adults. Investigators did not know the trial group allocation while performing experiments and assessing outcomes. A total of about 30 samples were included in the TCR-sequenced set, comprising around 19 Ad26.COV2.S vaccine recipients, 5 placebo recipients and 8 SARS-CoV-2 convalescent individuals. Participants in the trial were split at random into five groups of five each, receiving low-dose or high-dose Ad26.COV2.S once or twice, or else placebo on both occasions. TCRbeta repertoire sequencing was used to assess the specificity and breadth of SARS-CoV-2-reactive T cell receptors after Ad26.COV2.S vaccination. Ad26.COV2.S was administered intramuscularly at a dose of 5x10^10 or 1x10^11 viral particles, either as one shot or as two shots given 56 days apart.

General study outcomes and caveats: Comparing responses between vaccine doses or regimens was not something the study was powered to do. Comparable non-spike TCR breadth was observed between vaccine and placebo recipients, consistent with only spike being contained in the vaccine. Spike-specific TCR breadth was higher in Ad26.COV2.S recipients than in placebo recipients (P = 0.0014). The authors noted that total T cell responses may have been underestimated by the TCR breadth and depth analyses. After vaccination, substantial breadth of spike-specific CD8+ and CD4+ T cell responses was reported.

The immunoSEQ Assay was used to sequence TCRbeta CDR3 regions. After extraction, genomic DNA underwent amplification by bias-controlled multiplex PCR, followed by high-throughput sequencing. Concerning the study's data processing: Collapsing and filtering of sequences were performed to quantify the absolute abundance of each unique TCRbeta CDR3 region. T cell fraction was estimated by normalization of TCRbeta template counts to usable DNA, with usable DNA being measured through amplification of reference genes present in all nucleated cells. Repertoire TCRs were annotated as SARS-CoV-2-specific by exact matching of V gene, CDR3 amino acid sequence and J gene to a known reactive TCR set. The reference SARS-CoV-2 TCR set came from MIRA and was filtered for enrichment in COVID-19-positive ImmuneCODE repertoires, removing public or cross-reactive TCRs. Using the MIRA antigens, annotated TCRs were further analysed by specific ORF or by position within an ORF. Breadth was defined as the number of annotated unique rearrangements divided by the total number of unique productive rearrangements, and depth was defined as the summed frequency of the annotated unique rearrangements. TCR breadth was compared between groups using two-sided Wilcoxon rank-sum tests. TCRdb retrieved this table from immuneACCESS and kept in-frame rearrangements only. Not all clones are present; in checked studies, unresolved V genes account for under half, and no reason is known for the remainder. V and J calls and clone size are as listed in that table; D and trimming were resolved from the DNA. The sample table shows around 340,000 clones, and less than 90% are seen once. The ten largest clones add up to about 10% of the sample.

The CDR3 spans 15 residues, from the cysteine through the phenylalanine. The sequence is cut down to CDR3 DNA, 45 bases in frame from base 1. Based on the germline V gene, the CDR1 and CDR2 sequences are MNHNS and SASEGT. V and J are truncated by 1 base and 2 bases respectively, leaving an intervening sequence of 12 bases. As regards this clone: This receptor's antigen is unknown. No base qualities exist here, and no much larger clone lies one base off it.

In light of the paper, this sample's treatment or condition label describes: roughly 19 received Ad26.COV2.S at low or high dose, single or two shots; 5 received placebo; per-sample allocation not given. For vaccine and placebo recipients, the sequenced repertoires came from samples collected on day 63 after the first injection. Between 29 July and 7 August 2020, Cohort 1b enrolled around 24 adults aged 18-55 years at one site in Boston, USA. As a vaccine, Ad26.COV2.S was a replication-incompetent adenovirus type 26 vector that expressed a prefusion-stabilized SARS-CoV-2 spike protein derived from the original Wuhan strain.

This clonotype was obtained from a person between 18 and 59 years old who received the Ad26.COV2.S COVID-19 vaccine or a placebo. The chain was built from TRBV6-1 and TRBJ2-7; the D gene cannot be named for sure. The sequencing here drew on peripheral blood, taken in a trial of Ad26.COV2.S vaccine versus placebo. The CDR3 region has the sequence CASSEGQLVPYEQYF. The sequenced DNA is TGTGCCAGCAGTGAAGGCCAGCTAGTCCCCTACGAGCAGTACTTC.